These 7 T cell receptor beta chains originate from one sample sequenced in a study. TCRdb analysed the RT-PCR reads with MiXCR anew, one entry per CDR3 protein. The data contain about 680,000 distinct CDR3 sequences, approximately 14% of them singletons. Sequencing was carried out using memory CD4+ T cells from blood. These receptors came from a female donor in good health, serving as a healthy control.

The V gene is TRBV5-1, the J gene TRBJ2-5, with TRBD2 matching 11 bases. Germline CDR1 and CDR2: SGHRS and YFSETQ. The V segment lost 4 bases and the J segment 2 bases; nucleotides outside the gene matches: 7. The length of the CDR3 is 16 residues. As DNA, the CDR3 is TGCGCCAGCAGCGTTAGCGGGAGGGCTGAGCAAGAGACCCAGTACTTC. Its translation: CASSVSGRAEQETQYF.

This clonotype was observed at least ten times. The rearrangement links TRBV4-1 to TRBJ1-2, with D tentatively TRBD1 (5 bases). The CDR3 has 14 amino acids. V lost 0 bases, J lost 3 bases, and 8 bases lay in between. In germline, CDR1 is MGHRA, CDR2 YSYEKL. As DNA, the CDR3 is TGCGCCAGCAGCCAAGAGATGACAGACTATGGCTACACCTTC. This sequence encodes CASSQEMTDYGYTF.

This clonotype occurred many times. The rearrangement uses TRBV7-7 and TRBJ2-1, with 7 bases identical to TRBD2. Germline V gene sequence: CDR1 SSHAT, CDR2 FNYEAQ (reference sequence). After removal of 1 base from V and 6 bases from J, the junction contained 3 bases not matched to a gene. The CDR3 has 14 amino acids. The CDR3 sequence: CASSLDASGNEQFF. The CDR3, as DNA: TGTGCCAGCAGCTTAGATGCTAGCGGCAATGAGCAGTTCTTC.

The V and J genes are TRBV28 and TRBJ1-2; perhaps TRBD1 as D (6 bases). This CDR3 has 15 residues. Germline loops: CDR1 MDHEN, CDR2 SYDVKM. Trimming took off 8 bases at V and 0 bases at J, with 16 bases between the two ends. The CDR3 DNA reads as TGTGCCAGCCTGGGGAGGGGGAATCCTAACTATGGCTACACCTTC. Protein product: CASLGRGNPNYGYTF.

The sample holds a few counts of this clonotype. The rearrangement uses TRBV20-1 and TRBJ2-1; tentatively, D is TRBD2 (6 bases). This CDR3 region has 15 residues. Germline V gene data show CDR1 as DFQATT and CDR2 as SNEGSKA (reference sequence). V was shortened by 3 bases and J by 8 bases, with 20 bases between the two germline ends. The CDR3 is CSASLGTSVIDEQFF. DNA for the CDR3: TGCAGTGCTAGTCTCGGGACTTCCGTTATCGATGAGCAGTTCTTC.

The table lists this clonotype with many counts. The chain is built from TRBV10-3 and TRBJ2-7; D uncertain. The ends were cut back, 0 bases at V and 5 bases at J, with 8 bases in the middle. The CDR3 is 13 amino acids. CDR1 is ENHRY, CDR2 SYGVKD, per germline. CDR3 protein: CAISESERDEQYF. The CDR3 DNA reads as TGTGCCATCAGTGAGTCGGAAAGGGACGAGCAGTACTTC.

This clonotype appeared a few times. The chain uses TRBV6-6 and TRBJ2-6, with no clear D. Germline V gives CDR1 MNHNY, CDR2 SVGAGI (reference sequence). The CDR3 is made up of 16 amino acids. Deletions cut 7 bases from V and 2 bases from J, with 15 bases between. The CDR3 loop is CASTTMKGPGANVLTF. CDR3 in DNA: TGTGCCAGCACCACCATGAAAGGGCCTGGGGCCAACGTCCTGACTTTC.